This T cell receptor (beta chain) was obtained from a study of shared clonotypes between healthy human individuals. Study-wide points: Clonotype sharing among donors was expected to depend on sequencing depth. Sequencing of the sorted subsets was shown by rarefaction to be incomplete despite large depth.

Data came from immunoSEQ multiplex PCR; TCRdb stores just in-frame clones and leaves some out. Among nearly 1,000,000 clones, 76% were seen once, and the ten largest hold nearly 1.5%. About this clone itself: Its target is not known.

The CDR3 sequence is 13 residues long. Trimming shortened V by 7 bases and J by 0 bases, and 9 bases separated the two germline ends. The germline CDR1 and CDR2 sequences are MNHNY and SVGAGI (reference sequence). The source of this sequence is a man younger than 30 in good health. The sample taken for sequencing was memory CD4+ T cells sorted from blood. Documented subset: CD45RA-negative fraction. The chain combines TRBV6-6 with TRBJ1-1; no clear D. CDR3 region: CASKPHMNTEAFF. CDR3 sequence (DNA): TGTGCCAGCAAGCCGCACATGAACACTGAAGCTTTCTTT.